These 27 T cell receptor beta chains came from one sample sequenced in a study of CD8+ T cells in alopecia areata. Regarding treatment: oral pan-JAK inhibitor, 5-10 mg twice daily. RNA extraction and reverse transcription yielded cDNA as sequencing template. Some clones are missing from TCRdb's copy, which holds only in-frame ones; the method was immunoSEQ multiplex PCR. The sample holds fewer than 250,000 clones; approximately 56% are singletons and the top ten take approximately 0.7%. The input for sequencing was CD4+ T cells sorted from blood, taken at week 4, from a patient treated with tofacitinib. The source of these receptors is a human donor with alopecia areata.

This chain joins TRBV18 and TRBJ1-5; 7 nucleotides align to TRBD1. CDR3 length equals 14 residues. The V gene's germline CDR1 is KGHSH and CDR2 LQKENI. V shed 8 bases, J shed 14 bases, and the junction held 18 bases outside the gene matches. The CDR3 is CASSYSGGQSREHF. CDR3 DNA sequence: TGTGCCAGCAGTTACTCAGGGGGACAGTCCCGGGAGCATTTT.

The table lists this clone with a few counts. This chain links TRBV29-1 with TRBJ1-2; TRBD1 might be the D (6 bases). The V end was cut by 6 bases, the J end by 7 bases, with 12 bases between. The CDR3 sequence is 11 residues long. From germline, CDR1 is SQVTM and CDR2 ANQGSEA. The CDR3 DNA follows: TGCAGCGTCAGGGGTCAAGGTGGCTACACCTTC. Translated, it gives CSVRGQGGYTF.

A few counts support this clone. J is TRBJ2-5 and V is TRBV4-1; 10 bases agree with TRBD2. The ends lost 1 base at V and 4 bases at J; junction bases unmatched: 6. Per germline, CDR1 MGHRA and CDR2 YSYEKL. The CDR3 has 16 residues. The CDR3 DNA reads TGCGCCAGCAGCCAAGTTGGGCTAGCGGGAGTAGAGACCCAGTACTTC. It yields the protein CASSQVGLAGVETQYF.

V and J are TRBV29-1 and TRBJ2-5; TRBD1 or TRBD2 may be the D gene (5 bases each). The V gene's germline CDR1 is SQVTM and CDR2 ANQGSEA. The CDR3 consists of 14 residues. Trimming cost V 5 bases and J 0 bases, with 13 bases left between them. This chain's CDR3 is CSVLPPGHQETQYF. CDR3 in DNA: TGCAGCGTTCTCCCTCCGGGACACCAAGAGACCCAGTACTTC.

This rearrangement joins TRBV7-2 to TRBJ2-1; D perhaps matches TRBD1 (6 bases). Germline assignment: CDR1 SGHTA and CDR2 FQGNSA. The CDR3 is 16 amino acids. The V end lost 5 bases, the J end lost 8 bases, and 22 bases lay between the germline ends. This CDR3 is CASSHPRDTEGYEQFF. In DNA form, the CDR3 reads TGTGCCAGCAGCCACCCCCGGGACACAGAGGGCTATGAGCAGTTCTTC.

This clone was observed once. The chain has TRBV4-1 and TRBJ1-5; possible D gene TRBD1, 5 bases. The germline V gene encodes CDR1 MGHRA and CDR2 YSYEKL. V was trimmed by 4 bases and J by 9 bases, leaving 16 bases between them. The CDR3 has 14 residues. As DNA, the CDR3 is TGCGCCAGCAGCCTCACCGGGAGGGGAGCGCCCCAGCATTTT. This gives the protein CASSLTGRGAPQHF.

The rearrangement links TRBV5-5 to TRBJ2-5, with 8 bases aligning to TRBD1. Per germline, CDR1 SGHKS and CDR2 YYEKEE (reference sequence). The length of the CDR3 is 13 residues. V lost 5 bases, J lost 5 bases, and 5 bases stayed unmatched. The CDR3 nucleotides are TGTGCCAGCAGACCAACAGGGGGGGAGACCCAGTACTTC. Translated: CASRPTGGETQYF. The variable domain in full, completed from reference TRBV5-5 and TRBJ2-5, reads DAGVTQSPTHLIKTRGQQVTLRCSPISGHKSVSWYQQVLGQGPQFIFQYYEKEERGRGNFPDRFSARQFPNYSSELNVNALLLGDSALYLCASRPTGGETQYFGPGTRLLVL.

The V gene is TRBV5-6, the J gene TRBJ1-5, with D possibly TRBD1 on 5 matching bases. Germline V gives CDR1 SGHDT, CDR2 YYEEEE. The CDR3 has 15 amino acids. V lost 1 base and J 5 bases, leaving 13 bases between the germline ends. CDR3 DNA: TGTGCCAGCAGCTTGTGGGTAGGGGTGGATCAGCCCCAGCATTTT. It is translated as CASSLWVGVDQPQHF.

The rearrangement links TRBV5-1 to TRBJ2-1; D might be TRBD2 (5 bases). Trimming shortened V by 1 base and J by 2 bases, and 7 bases separated the two germline ends. This CDR3 contains 14 residues. Germline V CDR1 and CDR2: SGHRS, YFSETQ. The CDR3: CASSLRGPYNEQFF. Here the CDR3 DNA reads TGCGCCAGCAGCTTGCGGGGTCCCTACAATGAGCAGTTCTTC. Filled out from reference TRBV5-1 and TRBJ2-1, the complete variable domain reads KAGVTQTPRYLIKTRGQQVTLSCSPISGHRSVSWYQQTPGQGLQFLFEYFSETQRNKGNFPGRFSGRQFSNSRSEMNVSTLELGDSALYLCASSLRGPYNEQFFGPGTRLTVL.

This rearrangement joins TRBV5-6 to TRBJ2-2, with D possibly called TRBD1 or TRBD2 (6 bases each). This CDR3 region has 17 residues. V was clipped by 2 bases and J by 6 bases, with 20 bases between them. CDR1 is SGHDT, CDR2 YYEEEE, per germline. CDR3 amino acids: CASSFTSPGARAGELFF. CDR3 sequence (DNA): TGTGCCAGCAGCTTCACCTCCCCGGGGGCTCGGGCCGGGGAGCTGTTTTTT.

The rearrangement uses TRBV5-1 and TRBJ2-3; 7 bases agree with TRBD2. J was trimmed by 5 bases and V by 4 bases; bases with no gene match: 10. The germline gives CDR1 SGHRS, CDR2 YFSETQ. The CDR3 length is 15 residues. The CDR3 sequence: CASSHDHGRLDTQYF. CDR3 DNA: TGCGCCAGCAGCCACGACCACGGGAGGTTAGATACGCAGTATTTT.

This chain joins TRBV11-3 and TRBJ2-1, with 10 bases matching TRBD1. Germline V lookup: CDR1 SGHNT, CDR2 YENEEA. V shed 5 bases and J 4 bases; nucleotides not matched to a gene: 5. The CDR3 is made up of 15 amino acids. The DNA for the CDR3 is TGTGCCAGCAGCCTAGGGACAGGGGCTTACAATGAGCAGTTCTTC. It yields the protein CASSLGTGAYNEQFF.

This chain joins TRBV28 and TRBJ1-5; 7 nucleotides agree with TRBD1. CDR1 is MDHEN, CDR2 SYDVKM, per germline. J gave up 7 bases and V 4 bases, and 13 bases lay outside the gene matches. This CDR3 is 16 amino acids long. DNA of the CDR3: TGTGCCAGCAGTTGGTCGGGAGGGGGCGCGGGGCAGCCCCAGCATTTT. This translates into CASSWSGGGAGQPQHF.

The chain combines TRBV27 with TRBJ2-5; 9 bases fit TRBD2. The CDR3 extends over 15 amino acids. V lost 4 bases and J lost 1; bases outside the gene matches: 4. Germline V gives CDR1 MNHEY, CDR2 SMNVEV (reference sequence). This CDR3 is CASSSASGTQETQYF. In nucleotides, the CDR3 is TGTGCCAGCAGTTCGGCTAGCGGGACCCAAGAGACCCAGTACTTC.

V gene TRBV4-1 combines with J gene TRBJ2-7; 14 nucleotides agree with TRBD2. The CDR3 length is 19 residues. Per germline, CDR1 MGHRA and CDR2 YSYEKL. After removal of 4 bases from V and 6 bases from J, the junction contained 17 bases not matched to a gene. In nucleotides, the CDR3 is TGCGCCAGCAGCCCCCGACGGACCGGGCTAGGACTAGCGGGAGGCGAGCAGTACTTC. It codes for CASSPRRTGLGLAGGEQYF.

The DNA of the CDR3 is TGCGCCAGCAGCCAAGCCGGTTGGGAGCAGTTCTTC. Encoded protein: CASSQAGWEQFF. The chain combines TRBV4-3 with TRBJ2-1; D is unclear. Germline V lookup: CDR1 LGHNA, CDR2 YSLEER. The germline V and J ends were trimmed by 1 base and 10 bases, with 8 bases remaining between them. The CDR3 contains 12 residues.

The rearrangement links TRBV30 to TRBJ2-7; D is unresolved. Trimming removed 2 bases from V and 6 bases from J, with 5 bases in between. There are 10 residues in the CDR3. Germline V CDR1 and CDR2: GTSNPN, SVGIG (reference sequence). The CDR3 sequence: CAWSSTEQYF. For the CDR3, the DNA is TGTGCCTGGAGTTCCACCGAGCAGTACTTC.

This chain links TRBV11-2 with TRBJ2-4, with D hard to call. V was cut by 2 bases and J by 4 bases, with 9 bases left in between. CDR1 is SGHAT, CDR2 FQNNGV, per germline. The CDR3 sequence is 14 residues long. The chain's CDR3 is CASSLIRGKNIQYF. The DNA of the CDR3 is TGTGCCAGCAGCTTAATTCGTGGAAAAAACATTCAGTACTTC.

In this sample, this clone turned up many times. This chain joins TRBV28 and TRBJ2-7, with D maybe TRBD1 (6 bases). The CDR3 is 12 amino acids. The germline V and J ends were trimmed by 7 bases and 1 base, with 8 bases remaining between them. Germline lookup yields CDR1 MDHEN and CDR2 SYDVKM. CDR3 sequence: CASKRGSYEQYF. The CDR3 nucleotides read TGTGCCAGCAAGAGGGGGTCCTACGAGCAGTACTTC.

This chain links TRBV29-1 with TRBJ2-7, with a weak D call TRBD1 (6 bases). The germline V and J ends were trimmed by 4 bases and 3 bases, with 13 bases remaining between them. Germline CDR1 SQVTM, CDR2 ANQGSEA. This CDR3 has 13 residues. CDR3 bases: TGCAGCGTTGGACAGGTGGGGATCTACGAGCAGTACTTC. Protein product: CSVGQVGIYEQYF.

This clone appeared a few times. The chain has TRBV12-5 and TRBJ1-2, with a possible D match to TRBD1 (5 bases). Germline CDR1 is LGHNT and CDR2 is FRNRAP. V lost 6 bases to trimming and J lost 4 bases, with 12 bases between them. The CDR3 spans 13 residues. CDR3 protein: CASGQASSYGYTF. CDR3 coding DNA: TGTGCTAGTGGACAGGCCAGTAGCTATGGCTACACCTTC.

This clone was counted a few times. The chain carries TRBV25-1 and TRBJ2-6; no clear D. Germline V gene data show CDR1 as MGHDK and CDR2 as SYGVNS. Deletions cut 5 bases from V and 3 bases from J, with 2 bases between. The CDR3 totals 12 residues. The DNA for the CDR3 is TGTGCCAGCAGTCTTGGGGCCAACGTCCTGACTTTC. It specifies CASSLGANVLTF.

The chain uses TRBV4-1 and TRBJ2-5, with D perhaps TRBD1 (5 bases). Germline CDR1 MGHRA, CDR2 YSYEKL. This CDR3 has 13 residues. Trimming took 0 bases from V and 8 from J, leaving 10 bases between them. The CDR3 sequence is CASSQDIRGTQYF. The CDR3 nucleotides are TGCGCCAGCAGCCAAGATATTAGGGGAACCCAGTACTTC.

This rearrangement joins TRBV7-2 to TRBJ2-7, with TRBD2 matching 10 bases. The V gene's germline CDR1 is SGHTA and CDR2 FQGNSA. The CDR3 covers 16 residues. Trimming took 1 base from V and 7 from J; bases not matched to a gene: 10. The CDR3 loop reads CASSLGLAGVGREQYF. Here the CDR3 DNA reads TGTGCCAGCAGCTTAGGGCTAGCGGGAGTGGGTCGGGAGCAGTACTTC.

The chain is built from TRBV9 and TRBJ2-2; 7 bases fit TRBD1. The CDR3 sequence is 16 residues long. V lost 3 bases, J lost 6 bases, and 11 bases stayed unmatched. CDR1 is SGDLS and CDR2 is YYNGEE in the germline V gene. In DNA, the CDR3 is TGTGCCAGCAGCGGGAAGGGGGCGAGCAGCCCCGGGGAGCTGTTTTTT. Protein sequence: CASSGKGASSPGELFF.

The V and J genes are TRBV29-1 and TRBJ1-1, with 7 bases aligning to TRBD1. The germline V gene has CDR1 SQVTM and CDR2 ANQGSEA. This CDR3 comprises 13 residues. Unmatched junction bases numbered 4, after V lost 5 bases and J lost 1 base. The CDR3 region has the DNA TGCAGCGTTTGGGACAGAACGAACACTGAAGCTTTCTTT. It specifies CSVWDRTNTEAFF.

The chain links TRBV29-1 to TRBJ2-7; either TRBD1 or TRBD2 may supply D (5 bases each). V was shortened by 3 bases and J by 3 bases, with 12 bases between the two germline ends. Germline lookup yields CDR1 SQVTM and CDR2 ANQGSEA. This CDR3 is built from 13 residues. This CDR3 is CSVDGTGLYEQYF. CDR3 sequence (DNA): TGCAGCGTTGACGGGACCGGACTCTACGAGCAGTACTTC.